The 12 T cell receptor beta chains below all came from one sample that was sequenced in a study of cytomegalovirus exposure and HLA in healthy donors. The PCR had 60 Vbeta and 13 Jbeta primers. Assay: immunoSEQ multiplex PCR; the TCRdb copy retains only in-frame clones and omits some. The specimen's table records 75,000 to 95,000 clones. Sequenced: PBMCs. The source of these receptors is a man in his thirties or forties in good health and CMV-seronegative.

The chain combines TRBV30 with TRBJ2-6; no clear D gene. Looked up from germline, CDR1 is GTSNPN and CDR2 is SVGIG (reference sequence). V was cut by 7 bases and J by 0 bases, with 10 bases left in between. The CDR3 covers 14 residues. CDR3 loop: CASDKSSGANVLTF. The DNA of the CDR3 is TGTGCCTCCGACAAATCCTCTGGGGCCAACGTCCTGACTTTC.

The chain employs TRBV10-1 and TRBJ2-3; no definite D call. CDR1 is WNHNN, CDR2 SYGVQD, per germline (reference sequence). V was clipped by 3 bases and J by 5 bases, with 3 bases between them. The CDR3 runs 11 residues. The CDR3 bases are TGCGCCAGCAGTGATAGAGATACGCAGTATTTT. This sequence encodes CASSDRDTQYF.

This rearrangement joins TRBV4-3 to TRBJ2-2; a weak D match, TRBD1 (6 bases). CDR3 size: 20 residues. Trimming left V 0 bases short and J 1 base short, with 21 bases between. Germline values: CDR1 LGHNA, CDR2 YSLEER. The CDR3 reads CASSQDSRGNPGENTGELFF. For the CDR3, the DNA is TGCGCCAGCAGCCAAGATTCTAGGGGGAACCCCGGAGAGAACACCGGGGAGCTGTTTTTT.

The gene calls are TRBV5-1 and TRBJ1-2, with D possibly TRBD1 on 6 matching bases. The CDR3 extends over 13 amino acids. Trimming removed 0 bases at V and 8 bases at J, with 11 bases between. CDR1 and CDR2 (germline): SGHRS, YFSETQ. The CDR3 nucleotides read TGCGCCAGCAGCTTGGACAGGGTTCGCGGCTACACCTTC. This gives the protein CASSLDRVRGYTF.

The chain uses TRBV6-1 and TRBJ1-4; D not certain. Trimming stripped 1 base from V and 9 bases from J, with 12 bases between. The CDR3 is 14 amino acids. Germline CDR1 MNHNS, CDR2 SASEGT. CDR3 loop: CASSEGQVRQKLFF. DNA for the CDR3: TGTGCCAGCAGTGAAGGGCAGGTCCGTCAAAAACTGTTTTTT.

The gene calls are TRBV5-4 and TRBJ1-1; 8 bases map to TRBD1. The CDR3 is 15 amino acids. The V gene end was trimmed by 1 base and the J gene end by 3 bases; junction bases not matched to a gene: 5. The germline V gene encodes CDR1 SGHNT and CDR2 YYREEE (reference sequence). CDR3 nucleotides: TGTGCCAGCAGCTTGTCCGTGGACAGGGACACTGAAGCTTTCTTT. The encoded protein is CASSLSVDRDTEAFF.

This chain links TRBV18 with TRBJ2-1; 9 bases fit TRBD1. V was clipped by 2 bases and J by 7 bases; unmatched bases: 12. The CDR3 is made up of 17 amino acids. Germline V CDR1 and CDR2: KGHSH, LQKENI. The CDR3 DNA reads as TGTGCCAGCTCACCATTTATACCCACGGGACAGGGAAATGAGCAGTTCTTC. Protein sequence: CASSPFIPTGQGNEQFF. Together with reference TRBV18 and TRBJ2-1, the CDR3 gives the full variable domain: NAGVMQNPRHLVRRRGQEARLRCSPMKGHSHVYWYRQLPEEGLKFMVYLQKENIIDESGMPKERFSAEFPKEGPSILRIQQVVRGDSAAYFCASSPFIPTGQGNEQFFGPGTRLTVL.

This chain uses TRBV28 with TRBJ2-1; possible D gene TRBD1, 6 bases. The CDR3 is made up of 15 amino acids. Germline CDR1 reads MDHEN; CDR2 reads SYDVKM. Trimming cost V 5 bases and J 4 bases, with 15 bases left between them. The CDR3 loop is CASSRLQGRYNEQFF. DNA for the CDR3: TGTGCCAGCAGTCGATTACAGGGTAGATACAATGAGCAGTTCTTC.

This chain joins TRBV5-1 and TRBJ2-7, with D perhaps matching TRBD2 (6 bases). The CDR3 has 15 amino acids. From germline, CDR1 is SGHRS and CDR2 YFSETQ. Between the trimmed V and J ends, which lost 1 base and 3 bases, there was a span of 14 bases. CDR3 sequence (DNA): TGCGCCAGCAGCTTGAAATTGGGGGGAATCTACGAGCAGTACTTC. Translated, it gives CASSLKLGGIYEQYF.

The rearrangement uses TRBV18 and TRBJ1-1, with 8 bases matching TRBD1. The CDR3 spans 13 residues. J gave up 5 bases and V 4 bases, and 3 bases lay outside the gene matches. CDR1 is KGHSH and CDR2 is LQKENI in the germline V gene. CDR3 in amino acids: CASSLGTGTEAFF. For the CDR3, the DNA is TGTGCCAGCTCACTAGGGACAGGAACTGAAGCTTTCTTT.

The rearrangement joins TRBV6-1 to TRBJ2-7, with 11 bases identical to TRBD1. Looked up from germline, CDR1 is MNHNS and CDR2 is SASEGT. There are 15 residues in the CDR3. After removal of 6 bases from V and 4 bases from J, the junction contained 8 bases not matched to a gene. The CDR3 DNA is TGTGCCAGCAGCGAAACCGGGACAGGGGGATACGAGCAGTACTTC. Amino acids: CASSETGTGGYEQYF.

The rearrangement links TRBV6-5 to TRBJ2-7, with D uncertain. CDR1 and CDR2 from the germline V gene are MNHEY and SVGAGI. V lost 0 bases to trimming and J lost 3 bases, with 15 bases between them. There are 16 residues in the CDR3. This CDR3 is CASSYSSPPPRYEQYF. CDR3 DNA sequence: TGTGCCAGCAGTTACTCGAGTCCCCCACCACGCTACGAGCAGTACTTC.